These T cell receptor beta chains were read from a single sample in a study of PD-L1 blockade in urothelial cancer. The table came from immunoSEQ multiplex PCR; TCRdb's copy has only in-frame clones and leaves some out. Among about 32,000 clones, over 70% were seen once, and the ten largest hold under 4.5%. This specimen was PBMCs, taken around atezolizumab (anti-PD-L1) treatment. The receptor set was obtained from a man aged 45-65 years with urothelial cancer. The CDR3 runs from the conserved cysteine through the conserved F or W. Fields, in order: V gene, clone size, J gene, D gene, CDR3 protein, CDR3 DNA. D genes are given only for firm matches. Clone sizes are given selectively: once, few, many, or a class where the clone is expanded.

v_call: TRBV12-5; clone_size: -; j_call: TRBJ1-4; d_call: TRBD1; cdr3_aa: CASGHRQGEVNEKLFF; cdr3_nt: TGTGCTAGTGGACACCGACAGGGGGAGGTTAATGAAAAACTGTTTTTT
v_call: TRBV5-1; clone_size: -; j_call: TRBJ2-3; d_call: -; cdr3_aa: CASSSGQRTDTQYF; cdr3_nt: TGCGCCAGCAGCTCTGGACAGCGCACAGATACGCAGTATTTT
v_call: TRBV10-3; clone_size: -; j_call: TRBJ2-5; d_call: -; cdr3_aa: CAISRDSLPQETQYF; cdr3_nt: TGTGCCATCAGCCGGGACTCACTTCCCCAAGAGACCCAGTACTTC
v_call: TRBV27; clone_size: -; j_call: TRBJ2-4; d_call: TRBD1; cdr3_aa: CASSYQGADIQYF; cdr3_nt: TGTGCCAGCAGTTACCAGGGGGCGGACATTCAGTACTTC
v_call: TRBV15; clone_size: -; j_call: TRBJ2-1; d_call: -; cdr3_aa: CATSSGAYNEQFF; cdr3_nt: TGTGCCACCAGCAGTGGAGCCTACAATGAGCAGTTCTTC
v_call: TRBV30; clone_size: -; j_call: TRBJ2-2; d_call: TRBD1; cdr3_aa: CAWTDRGAGELFF; cdr3_nt: TGTGCCTGGACCGACAGGGGGGCCGGGGAGCTGTTTTTT
v_call: TRBV27; clone_size: -; j_call: TRBJ1-4; d_call: -; cdr3_aa: CASRTPGSLNEKLFF; cdr3_nt: TGTGCCAGCAGAACTCCCGGGTCCCTTAATGAAAAACTGTTTTTT
v_call: TRBV19; clone_size: -; j_call: TRBJ2-2; d_call: -; cdr3_aa: CASSIKGSVGELFF; cdr3_nt: TGTGCCAGTAGTATAAAGGGGTCCGTCGGGGAGCTGTTTTTT
v_call: TRBV28; clone_size: -; j_call: TRBJ2-7; d_call: TRBD2; cdr3_aa: CASSLSGGSHEQYF; cdr3_nt: TGTGCCAGCAGTTTATCTGGCGGGAGCCACGAGCAGTACTTC
v_call: TRBV2; clone_size: -; j_call: TRBJ1-2; d_call: TRBD1; cdr3_aa: CASRDPGQGARGYTF; cdr3_nt: TGTGCCAGCAGGGACCCGGGACAGGGGGCGCGAGGCTACACCTTC
v_call: TRBV29-1; clone_size: once; j_call: TRBJ2-6; d_call: -; cdr3_aa: CSASDTLSGANVLTF; cdr3_nt: TGCAGCGCCTCGGACACCCTCTCTGGGGCCAACGTCCTGACTTTC
v_call: TRBV2; clone_size: medium-sized; j_call: TRBJ1-6; d_call: TRBD1; cdr3_aa: CASSSGGTGGSPLHF; cdr3_nt: TGTGCCAGCAGTTCCGGTGGGACAGGGGGTTCACCCCTCCACTTT
v_call: TRBV11-2; clone_size: -; j_call: TRBJ2-5; d_call: TRBD1; cdr3_aa: CASSSRTGGQETQYF; cdr3_nt: TGTGCCAGCAGCTCCCGGACAGGGGGCCAAGAGACCCAGTACTTC
v_call: TRBV11-1; clone_size: -; j_call: TRBJ1-6; d_call: -; cdr3_aa: CASSLNLSPDSPLHF; cdr3_nt: TGTGCCAGCAGCTTAAATCTCAGTCCCGATTCACCCCTCCACTTT
v_call: TRBV6-5; clone_size: -; j_call: TRBJ1-2; d_call: -; cdr3_aa: CASSPGLYMDGYTF; cdr3_nt: TGTGCCAGCAGCCCAGGGCTTTATATGGATGGCTACACCTTC
v_call: TRBV6-5; clone_size: once; j_call: TRBJ2-7; d_call: -; cdr3_aa: CASVQVSSYEQYF; cdr3_nt: TGTGCCAGCGTACAAGTCAGCTCCTACGAGCAGTACTTC
v_call: TRBV18; clone_size: -; j_call: TRBJ2-1; d_call: TRBD2; cdr3_aa: CASSPGTSGGPAPILYNEQFF; cdr3_nt: TGTGCCAGCTCACCTGGGACTAGCGGGGGGCCGGCCCCAATTTTATACAATGAGCAGTTCTTC
v_call: TRBV7-6; clone_size: -; j_call: TRBJ2-1; d_call: TRBD1; cdr3_aa: CASSPGTVVYNEQFF; cdr3_nt: TGTGCCAGCAGCCCCGGGACAGTCGTTTACAATGAGCAGTTCTTC
v_call: TRBV20-1; clone_size: -; j_call: TRBJ1-2; d_call: -; cdr3_aa: CSGRGSYGYTF; cdr3_nt: TGCAGTGGTAGAGGGAGCTATGGCTACACCTTC
v_call: TRBV10-2; clone_size: few; j_call: TRBJ2-3; d_call: -; cdr3_aa: CASSEYRVGTDTQYF; cdr3_nt: TGCGCCAGCAGTGAATATCGGGTCGGTACAGATACGCAGTATTTT
v_call: TRBV25-1; clone_size: -; j_call: TRBJ2-7; d_call: TRBD2; cdr3_aa: CASSESRRLAGADEQYF; cdr3_nt: TGTGCCAGCAGTGAATCCCGCCGACTAGCGGGGGCGGACGAGCAGTACTTC
v_call: TRBV12-1; clone_size: -; j_call: TRBJ1-5; d_call: -; cdr3_aa: CASSFDRARNQPQHF; cdr3_nt: TGTGCCAGCAGCTTTGACAGGGCCCGCAATCAGCCCCAGCATTTT
v_call: TRBV6-1; clone_size: -; j_call: TRBJ2-1; d_call: TRBD1; cdr3_aa: CASSALRTGGGYNEQFF; cdr3_nt: TGTGCCAGCAGTGCGCTCAGAACAGGGGGCGGTTACAATGAGCAGTTCTTC
v_call: TRBV7-2; clone_size: -; j_call: TRBJ2-5; d_call: TRBD2; cdr3_aa: CASRPGTRGLGTQYF; cdr3_nt: TGTGCCAGCAGGCCCGGGACTAGAGGTTTGGGGACCCAGTACTTC
v_call: TRBV2; clone_size: -; j_call: TRBJ1-2; d_call: -; cdr3_aa: CASSEAQGYGYTF; cdr3_nt: TGTGCCAGCAGTGAAGCCCAGGGGTATGGCTACACCTTC
v_call: TRBV6-5; clone_size: -; j_call: TRBJ2-1; d_call: -; cdr3_aa: CASSWRASYNEQFF; cdr3_nt: TGTGCCAGCAGCTGGAGGGCATCCTACAATGAGCAGTTCTTC
v_call: TRBV7-2; clone_size: -; j_call: TRBJ2-5; d_call: TRBD2; cdr3_aa: CASSTLAGVETQYF; cdr3_nt: TGTGCCAGCAGCACCCTAGCGGGAGTAGAGACCCAGTACTTC
v_call: TRBV9; clone_size: -; j_call: TRBJ2-7; d_call: -; cdr3_aa: CASSEASGSYEQYF; cdr3_nt: TGTGCCAGCAGCGAAGCCTCAGGGTCCTACGAGCAGTACTTC
v_call: TRBV6-4; clone_size: -; j_call: TRBJ2-1; d_call: TRBD2; cdr3_aa: CASSDSRGGYNEQFF; cdr3_nt: TGTGCCAGCAGTGACTCGCGGGGGGGCTACAATGAGCAGTTCTTC
v_call: TRBV7-9; clone_size: -; j_call: TRBJ2-5; d_call: -; cdr3_aa: CASSYFSVLETQYF; cdr3_nt: TGTGCCAGCAGTTACTTCTCGGTTTTGGAGACCCAGTACTTC
v_call: TRBV11-2; clone_size: -; j_call: TRBJ2-7; d_call: -; cdr3_aa: CASSLDRGHPYEQYF; cdr3_nt: TGTGCCAGCAGCTTAGATCGGGGACACCCGTACGAGCAGTACTTC
v_call: TRBV11-2; clone_size: -; j_call: TRBJ2-3; d_call: TRBD2; cdr3_aa: CASSLEGLAGRPTSTDTQYF; cdr3_nt: TGTGCCAGCAGCTTAGAGGGACTAGCGGGGAGACCCACTAGCACAGATACGCAGTATTTT
v_call: TRBV9; clone_size: few; j_call: TRBJ1-2; d_call: TRBD1; cdr3_aa: CASSLYSTGDGYTF; cdr3_nt: TGTGCCAGCAGTCTTTACAGCACAGGGGATGGCTACACCTTC
v_call: TRBV4-3; clone_size: -; j_call: TRBJ1-1; d_call: -; cdr3_aa: CASSQPPGNTEAFF; cdr3_nt: TGCGCCAGCAGCCAACCCCCAGGGAATACTGAAGCTTTCTTT
v_call: TRBV13; clone_size: -; j_call: TRBJ2-2; d_call: TRBD2; cdr3_aa: CASSLGPTSGWNTGELFF; cdr3_nt: TGTGCCAGCAGCTTAGGCCCGACTAGCGGGTGGAACACCGGGGAGCTGTTTTTT
v_call: TRBV5-1; clone_size: -; j_call: TRBJ2-3; d_call: TRBD2; cdr3_aa: CASSPASGVDSSTDTQYF; cdr3_nt: TGCGCCAGCAGCCCCGCTAGCGGGGTGGACTCTAGCACAGATACGCAGTATTTT
v_call: TRBV6-5; clone_size: medium-sized; j_call: TRBJ2-3; d_call: -; cdr3_aa: CASSYSTVFSTDTQYF; cdr3_nt: TGTGCCAGCAGTTACTCGACAGTATTTAGCACAGATACGCAGTATTTT
v_call: TRBV6-1; clone_size: -; j_call: TRBJ1-1; d_call: TRBD1; cdr3_aa: CASTWTGGASEAFF; cdr3_nt: TGTGCCAGCACCTGGACAGGGGGCGCGTCTGAAGCTTTCTTT
v_call: TRBV11-3; clone_size: -; j_call: TRBJ2-2; d_call: TRBD1; cdr3_aa: CASSLGQGSGELFF; cdr3_nt: TGTGCCAGCAGCTTAGGACAGGGTTCCGGGGAGCTGTTTTTT
v_call: TRBV6-5; clone_size: -; j_call: TRBJ2-3; d_call: TRBD2; cdr3_aa: CASSLAGDFTDTQYF; cdr3_nt: TGTGCCAGCAGTCTAGCGGGAGATTTCACAGATACGCAGTATTTT
v_call: TRBV9; clone_size: -; j_call: TRBJ1-2; d_call: TRBD1; cdr3_aa: CASSVGGEGANYGYTF; cdr3_nt: TGTGCCAGCAGCGTTGGTGGAGAGGGGGCGAACTATGGCTACACCTTC
v_call: TRBV14; clone_size: -; j_call: TRBJ2-1; d_call: TRBD2; cdr3_aa: CASSPGTRIFEEQFF; cdr3_nt: TGTGCCAGCAGCCCCGGGACTAGAATATTCGAGGAGCAGTTCTTC
v_call: TRBV5-1; clone_size: once; j_call: TRBJ2-1; d_call: TRBD2; cdr3_aa: CASSLRRENYNEQFF; cdr3_nt: TGCGCCAGCAGCTTGAGGCGGGAGAACTACAATGAGCAGTTCTTC
v_call: TRBV28; clone_size: few; j_call: TRBJ1-4; d_call: TRBD1; cdr3_aa: CASSADRDQGEKLFF; cdr3_nt: TGTGCCAGCAGTGCCGACAGGGATCAGGGTGAAAAACTGTTTTTT
v_call: TRBV10-3; clone_size: -; j_call: TRBJ2-2; d_call: -; cdr3_aa: CAISLGPGHTNTGELFF; cdr3_nt: TGTGCCATCAGTTTGGGTCCGGGACATACGAACACCGGGGAGCTGTTTTTT
v_call: TRBV5-6; clone_size: -; j_call: TRBJ2-2; d_call: TRBD2; cdr3_aa: CASSLETSVSRGELFF; cdr3_nt: TGTGCCAGCAGCTTAGAGACTAGCGTATCACGCGGGGAGCTGTTTTTT
v_call: TRBV18; clone_size: -; j_call: TRBJ1-1; d_call: TRBD1; cdr3_aa: CASSRTGGTEAFF; cdr3_nt: TGTGCCAGCTCACGCACAGGGGGCACTGAAGCTTTCTTT
v_call: TRBV18; clone_size: -; j_call: TRBJ2-5; d_call: TRBD1; cdr3_aa: CASSMDRGHGETQYF; cdr3_nt: TGTGCCAGCTCTATGGACAGGGGTCATGGGGAGACCCAGTACTTC
v_call: TRBV10-3; clone_size: -; j_call: TRBJ1-3; d_call: -; cdr3_aa: CAIRDSSGNTIYF; cdr3_nt: TGTGCCATCAGGGACAGCTCTGGAAACACCATATATTTT